This TCR beta chain is from a study of T-cell reconstitution after alpha-beta-depleted transplantation in children. Library preparation (for TCRbeta) was performed with unique molecular identifiers. Each CDR3 protein is one row after TCRdb ran MiXCR on the PCR reads. The data hold around 380,000 distinct CDR3 sequences, with approximately 11% observed a single time. Trimming shortened V by 4 bases and J by 14 bases, and 15 bases separated the two germline ends. The CDR3 has 12 amino acids. Germline CDR1 and CDR2: SNHLY and FYNNEI. The origin of this receptor is a human donor who donated a stem cell graft to a child with acute myeloid leukemia. The chain couples TRBV2 to TRBJ2-1; possibly TRBD2 for D (6 bases). The material was PBMCs from the stem cell graft donor, obtained from the stem cell graft. Here the CDR3 DNA reads TGTGCCAGCAGTGCCCAACCGGGACTGGAGTTCTTC. It yields the protein CASSAQPGLEFF.